Shown below are 11 T cell receptor beta chains from a single sample sequenced in a study of blood T cells in healthy people across ages. A second PCR, run for about 6 to 12 cycles, used a sample-barcoded 5' primer plus a J-beta primer mix. Via MiXCR, TCRdb re-called the 5' RACE reads, giving one row per CDR3 protein. This table holds about 1,400,000 distinct CDR3 sequences, around 42% found once. Sequencing used blood. The receptors derive from a woman younger than 35 in good health.

This sequence joins TRBV3-1 and TRBJ1-2; 7 positions agree with TRBD1. Trimming at V came to 4 bases and at J to 1 base, leaving 12 bases not matched to a gene. The V gene's germline CDR1 is LGHDT and CDR2 YNNKEL (reference sequence). The CDR3 is 17 residues long. In nucleotides, the CDR3 is TGTGCCAGCAGCCCCCTGCGGGACAGACGCCGTAACTATGGCTACACCTTC. This sequence encodes CASSPLRDRRRNYGYTF.

V and J are TRBV20-1 and TRBJ1-1; a possible D gene is TRBD1 (6 bases). V gave up 4 bases and J gave up 1 base, with 22 bases separating them. The CDR3 has 17 residues. Germline values: CDR1 DFQATT, CDR2 SNEGSKA (reference sequence). DNA for the CDR3: TGCAGTGCTACTGCTCCGGGGGCATTGTGGGAGAACACTGAAGCTTTCTTT. Amino acids: CSATAPGALWENTEAFF.

The chain links TRBV4-1 to TRBJ2-1, with 11 bases fitting TRBD2. This CDR3 contains 18 residues. Germline CDR1 is MGHRA and CDR2 is YSYEKL. V lost 0 bases and J lost 8; bases outside the gene matches: 12. The CDR3 DNA reads as TGCGCCAGCAGCCAAGATTGGTCGGGACTAGCGGCCTGGGATGAGCAGTTCTTC. It translates to CASSQDWSGLAAWDEQFF.

There are a few counts of this clonotype. The chain joins TRBV7-9 to TRBJ1-5; D may be TRBD1 (6 bases). Germline V lookup: CDR1 SEHNR, CDR2 FQNEAQ (reference sequence). This CDR3 is 16 amino acids long. The ends were cut back, 5 bases at V and 0 bases at J, with 14 bases in the middle. The CDR3 nucleotides are TGTGCCAGCAGCGGGAGGGACATCCTTAGCAATCAGCCCCAGCATTTT. The encoded protein is CASSGRDILSNQPQHF. Together with reference TRBV7-9 and TRBJ1-5, the CDR3 gives the full variable domain: DTGVSQNPRHKITKRGQNVTFRCDPISEHNRLYWYRQTLGQGPEFLTYFQNEAQLEKSRLLSDRFSAERPKGSFSTLEIQRTEQGDSAMYLCASSGRDILSNQPQHFGDGTRLSIL.

The chain links TRBV10-2 to TRBJ1-2; 7 nucleotides align to TRBD1. From germline, CDR1 is WSHSY and CDR2 SAAADI. V gave up 3 bases and J gave up 3 bases; unmatched junction bases: 4. There are 14 residues in the CDR3. The CDR3 sequence: CASSENRGDYGYTF. The CDR3 nucleotides read TGCGCCAGCAGTGAAAACAGGGGCGACTATGGCTACACCTTC.

V and J are TRBV20-1 and TRBJ1-4, with TRBD1 identical over 9 bases. V was clipped by 1 base and J by 0 bases; unmatched bases: 3. The CDR3 has 16 amino acids. CDR1 and CDR2 (germline): DFQATT, SNEGSKA (reference sequence). The CDR3 loop is CSARGGQGTTNEKLFF. CDR3 bases: TGCAGTGCTAGAGGCGGACAGGGGACAACTAATGAAAAACTGTTTTTT.

The chain couples TRBV5-5 to TRBJ2-7; 9 nucleotides agree with TRBD1. Germline CDR1 is SGHKS and CDR2 is YYEKEE (reference sequence). The CDR3 is 14 amino acids. V trimming: 5 bases; J trimming: 9 bases; junction bases outside the gene matches: 12. CDR3 protein: CASRVPGQGSGQYF. CDR3 nucleotide sequence: TGTGCCAGCAGAGTACCGGGACAGGGCTCGGGGCAGTACTTC.

J is TRBJ1-4 and V is TRBV24-1; 12 nucleotides line up with TRBD1. CDR3 size: 18 residues. CDR1 is KGHDR, CDR2 SFDVKD, per germline. V dropped 0 bases and J dropped 8; count of bases not matched to a gene: 9. The CDR3 DNA sequence: TGTGCCACCAGTGATTTGTGGGACAGGGGGCGCAGACGGGAAAAACTGTTTTTT. Its protein is CATSDLWDRGRRREKLFF.

This chain connects TRBV5-6 to TRBJ2-5, with 8 bases matching TRBD2. This CDR3 spans 13 amino acids. V lost 10 bases and J lost 1; bases outside the gene matches: 6. The germline CDR1 and CDR2 sequences are SGHDT and YYEEEE. CDR3 in amino acids: CAGSGGFQETQYF. The CDR3 nucleotides are TGTGCCGGAAGCGGGGGATTCCAAGAGACCCAGTACTTC.

This chain joins TRBV10-3 and TRBJ2-1, with TRBD2 matching over 9 bases. There are 13 residues in the CDR3. Germline assignment: CDR1 ENHRY and CDR2 SYGVKD. Trimming at V came to 6 bases and at J to 8 bases, leaving 5 bases not matched to a gene. Here the CDR3 DNA reads TGTGCCATCAGACGAGGGACTAGCTATGAGCAGTTCTTC. Translation gives CAIRRGTSYEQFF.

This clonotype has just a few counts. The chain carries TRBV29-1 and TRBJ2-1; unclear D gene. CDR1 is SQVTM, CDR2 ANQGSEA, per germline. The CDR3 is 10 residues long. The germline V and J ends were trimmed by 6 bases and 7 bases, with 7 bases remaining between them. The CDR3 nucleotides are TGCAGCGTCTGGCCTAATGAGCAGTTCTTC. Translating it yields CSVWPNEQFF.